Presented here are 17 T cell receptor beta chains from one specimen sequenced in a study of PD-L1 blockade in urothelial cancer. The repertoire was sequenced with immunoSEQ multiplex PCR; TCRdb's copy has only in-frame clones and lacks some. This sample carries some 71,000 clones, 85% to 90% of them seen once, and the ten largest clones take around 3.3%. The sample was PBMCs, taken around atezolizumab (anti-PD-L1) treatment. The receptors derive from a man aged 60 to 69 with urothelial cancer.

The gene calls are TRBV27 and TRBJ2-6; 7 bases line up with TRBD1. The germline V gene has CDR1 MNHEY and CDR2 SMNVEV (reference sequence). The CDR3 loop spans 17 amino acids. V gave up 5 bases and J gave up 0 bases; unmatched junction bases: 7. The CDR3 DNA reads TGTGCCAGCAGTCCGGGACAGTTTCACTCTGGGGCCAACGTCCTGACTTTC. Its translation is CASSPGQFHSGANVLTF.

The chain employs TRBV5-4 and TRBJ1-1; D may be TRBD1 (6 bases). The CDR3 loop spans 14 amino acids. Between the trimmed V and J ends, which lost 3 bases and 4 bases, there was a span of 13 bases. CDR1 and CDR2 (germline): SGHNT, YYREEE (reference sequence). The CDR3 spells CASSSRDTSTEAFF. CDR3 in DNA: TGTGCCAGCAGCTCCCGGGACACGAGCACTGAAGCTTTCTTT. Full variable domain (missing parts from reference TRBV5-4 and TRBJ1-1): ETGVTQSPTHLIKTRGQQVTLRCSSQSGHNTVSWYQQALGQGPQFIFQYYREEENGRGNFPPRFSGLQFPNYSSELNVNALELDDSALYLCASSSRDTSTEAFFGQGTRLTVV.

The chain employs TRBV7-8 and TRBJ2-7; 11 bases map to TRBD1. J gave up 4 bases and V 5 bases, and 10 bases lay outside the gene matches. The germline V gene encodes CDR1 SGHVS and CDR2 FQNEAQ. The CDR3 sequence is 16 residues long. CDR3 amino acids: CASSPPSGTGGYEQYF. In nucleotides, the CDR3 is TGTGCCAGCAGCCCCCCTTCCGGGACAGGGGGTTACGAGCAGTACTTC.

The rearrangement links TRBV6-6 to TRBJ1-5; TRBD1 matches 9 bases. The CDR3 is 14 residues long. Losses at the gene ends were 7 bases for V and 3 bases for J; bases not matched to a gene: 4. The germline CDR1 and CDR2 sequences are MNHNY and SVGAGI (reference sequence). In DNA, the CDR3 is TGTGCCAGCACGGACAGGGGCCCCAATCAGCCCCAGCATTTT. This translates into CASTDRGPNQPQHF.

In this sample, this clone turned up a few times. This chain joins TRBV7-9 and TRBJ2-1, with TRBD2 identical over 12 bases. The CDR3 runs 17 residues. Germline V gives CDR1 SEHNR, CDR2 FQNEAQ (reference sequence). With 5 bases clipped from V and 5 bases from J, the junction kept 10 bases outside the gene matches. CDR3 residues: CASSQIVRLAGDNEQFF. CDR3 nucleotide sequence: TGTGCCAGCAGCCAAATCGTCCGACTAGCGGGAGACAATGAGCAGTTCTTC. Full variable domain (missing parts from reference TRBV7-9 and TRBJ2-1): DTGVSQNPRHKITKRGQNVTFRCDPISEHNRLYWYRQTLGQGPEFLTYFQNEAQLEKSRLLSDRFSAERPKGSFSTLEIQRTEQGDSAMYLCASSQIVRLAGDNEQFFGPGTRLTVL.

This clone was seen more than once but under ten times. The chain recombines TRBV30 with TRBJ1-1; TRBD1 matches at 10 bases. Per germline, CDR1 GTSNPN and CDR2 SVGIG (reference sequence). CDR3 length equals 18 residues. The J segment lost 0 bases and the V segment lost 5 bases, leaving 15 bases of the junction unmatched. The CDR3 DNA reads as TGTGCCTGGCAGACAGGGGGCGGAGGCACTCCCATGAACACTGAAGCTTTCTTT. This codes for CAWQTGGGGTPMNTEAFF.

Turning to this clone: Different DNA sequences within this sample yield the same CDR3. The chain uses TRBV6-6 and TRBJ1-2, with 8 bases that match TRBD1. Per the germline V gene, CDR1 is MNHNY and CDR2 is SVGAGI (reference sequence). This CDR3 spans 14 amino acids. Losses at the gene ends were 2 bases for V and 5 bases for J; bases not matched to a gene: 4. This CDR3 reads CASSYTGQGYGYTF. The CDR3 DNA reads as TGTGCCAGCAGTTACACCGGACAGGGTTATGGCTACACCTTC.

The CDR3 DNA sequence: TGTGCCAGCAGACGATTACAGGGGGATGAGAGTGGCTACACCTTC. This codes for CASRRLQGDESGYTF. The chain recombines TRBV6-6 with TRBJ1-2; the match to TRBD1 covers 8 bases. Germline CDR1 and CDR2: MNHNY and SVGAGI (reference sequence). V trimming: 6 bases; J trimming: 7 bases; junction bases outside the gene matches: 13. CDR3 size: 15 residues.

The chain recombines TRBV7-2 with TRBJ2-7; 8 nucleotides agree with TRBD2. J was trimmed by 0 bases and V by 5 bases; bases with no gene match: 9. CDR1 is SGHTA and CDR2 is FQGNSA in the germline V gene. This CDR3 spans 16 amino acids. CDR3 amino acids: CASSLEGTSGSYEQYF. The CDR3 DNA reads TGTGCCAGCAGCCTCGAGGGAACTAGCGGCTCCTACGAGCAGTACTTC.

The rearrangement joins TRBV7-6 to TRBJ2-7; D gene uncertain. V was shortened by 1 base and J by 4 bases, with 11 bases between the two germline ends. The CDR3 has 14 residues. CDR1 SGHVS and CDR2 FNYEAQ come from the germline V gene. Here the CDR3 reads CASSLGSGEYEQYF. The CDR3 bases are TGTGCCAGCAGCTTAGGGTCAGGTGAATACGAGCAGTACTTC.

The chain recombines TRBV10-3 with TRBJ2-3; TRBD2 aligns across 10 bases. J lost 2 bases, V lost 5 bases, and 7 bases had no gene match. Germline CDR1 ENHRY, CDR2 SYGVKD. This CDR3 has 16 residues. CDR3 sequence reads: CAISNVLAGDTDTQYF. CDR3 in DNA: TGTGCCATCAGTAACGTGCTAGCGGGAGACACAGATACGCAGTATTTT.

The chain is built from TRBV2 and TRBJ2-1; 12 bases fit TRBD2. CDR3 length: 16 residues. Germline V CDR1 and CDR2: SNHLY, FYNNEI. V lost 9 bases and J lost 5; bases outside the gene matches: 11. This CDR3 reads CASQKRLAGDNNEQFF. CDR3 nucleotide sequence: TGTGCCAGTCAGAAGAGACTAGCGGGGGATAACAATGAGCAGTTCTTC. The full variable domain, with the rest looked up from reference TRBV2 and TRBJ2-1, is EPEVTQTPSHQVTQMGQEVILRCVPISNHLYFYWYRQILGQKVEFLVSFYNNEISEKSEIFDDQFSVERPDGSNFTLKIRSTKLEDSAMYFCASQKRLAGDNNEQFFGPGTRLTVL.

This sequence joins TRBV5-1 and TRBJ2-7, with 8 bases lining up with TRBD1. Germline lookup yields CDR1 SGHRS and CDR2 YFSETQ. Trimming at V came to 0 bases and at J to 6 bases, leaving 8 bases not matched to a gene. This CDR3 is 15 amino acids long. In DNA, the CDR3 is TGCGCCAGCAGCTTGGAGGACAGGGTAGTGAGCGAGCAGTACTTC. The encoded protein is CASSLEDRVVSEQYF.

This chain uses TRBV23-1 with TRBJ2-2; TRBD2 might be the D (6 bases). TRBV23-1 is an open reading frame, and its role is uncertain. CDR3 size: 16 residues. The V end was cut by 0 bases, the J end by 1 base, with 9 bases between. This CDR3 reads CASSQSGGGNTGELFF. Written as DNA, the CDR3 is TGCGCCAGCAGTCAATCTGGGGGAGGGAACACCGGGGAGCTGTTTTTT.

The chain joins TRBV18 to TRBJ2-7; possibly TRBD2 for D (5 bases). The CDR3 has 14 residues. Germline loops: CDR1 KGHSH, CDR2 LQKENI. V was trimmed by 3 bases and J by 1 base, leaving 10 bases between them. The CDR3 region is CASSPQEVSYEQYF. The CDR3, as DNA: TGTGCCAGCTCACCTCAGGAGGTTTCCTACGAGCAGTACTTC.

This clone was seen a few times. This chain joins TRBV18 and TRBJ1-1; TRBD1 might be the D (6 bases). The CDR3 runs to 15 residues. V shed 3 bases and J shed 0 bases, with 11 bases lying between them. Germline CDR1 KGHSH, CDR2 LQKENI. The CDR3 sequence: CASSPTGQLNTEAFF. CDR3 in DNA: TGTGCCAGCTCACCCACAGGACAGCTGAACACTGAAGCTTTCTTT.

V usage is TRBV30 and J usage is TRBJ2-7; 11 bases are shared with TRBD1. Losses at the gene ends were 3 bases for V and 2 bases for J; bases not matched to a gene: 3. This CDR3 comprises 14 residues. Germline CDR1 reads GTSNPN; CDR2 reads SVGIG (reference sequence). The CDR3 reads CAWSLGQGAYEQYF. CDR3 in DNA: TGTGCCTGGAGCTTGGGACAGGGGGCCTACGAGCAGTACTTC. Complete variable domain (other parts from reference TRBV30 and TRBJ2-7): SQTIHQWPATLVQPVGSPLSLECTVEGTSNPNLYWYRQAAGRGLQLLFYSVGIGQISSEVPQNLSASRPQDRQFILSSKKLLLSDSGFYLCAWSLGQGAYEQYFGPGTRLTVT.